This T cell receptor beta chain comes out of a study of blood T cell repertoires in COVID-19. From germline, CDR1 is LNHDA and CDR2 SQIVND (reference sequence). Between the trimmed V and J ends, which lost 1 base and 3 bases, there was a span of 7 bases. CDR3 length: 14 residues. Produced via immunoSEQ multiplex PCR; TCRdb's table is partial and in-frame only. The sample has 56,000 or so clones, around four fifths seen once. The clonotype comes from a woman older than 75 with acute or convalescent COVID-19. The sequenced sample consisted of peripheral blood. V usage is TRBV19 and J usage is TRBJ1-5; D is unresolved. The CDR3 spells CASSIVQDNQPQHF. In DNA form, the CDR3 reads TGTGCCAGTAGTATAGTACAAGACAATCAGCCCCAGCATTTT.